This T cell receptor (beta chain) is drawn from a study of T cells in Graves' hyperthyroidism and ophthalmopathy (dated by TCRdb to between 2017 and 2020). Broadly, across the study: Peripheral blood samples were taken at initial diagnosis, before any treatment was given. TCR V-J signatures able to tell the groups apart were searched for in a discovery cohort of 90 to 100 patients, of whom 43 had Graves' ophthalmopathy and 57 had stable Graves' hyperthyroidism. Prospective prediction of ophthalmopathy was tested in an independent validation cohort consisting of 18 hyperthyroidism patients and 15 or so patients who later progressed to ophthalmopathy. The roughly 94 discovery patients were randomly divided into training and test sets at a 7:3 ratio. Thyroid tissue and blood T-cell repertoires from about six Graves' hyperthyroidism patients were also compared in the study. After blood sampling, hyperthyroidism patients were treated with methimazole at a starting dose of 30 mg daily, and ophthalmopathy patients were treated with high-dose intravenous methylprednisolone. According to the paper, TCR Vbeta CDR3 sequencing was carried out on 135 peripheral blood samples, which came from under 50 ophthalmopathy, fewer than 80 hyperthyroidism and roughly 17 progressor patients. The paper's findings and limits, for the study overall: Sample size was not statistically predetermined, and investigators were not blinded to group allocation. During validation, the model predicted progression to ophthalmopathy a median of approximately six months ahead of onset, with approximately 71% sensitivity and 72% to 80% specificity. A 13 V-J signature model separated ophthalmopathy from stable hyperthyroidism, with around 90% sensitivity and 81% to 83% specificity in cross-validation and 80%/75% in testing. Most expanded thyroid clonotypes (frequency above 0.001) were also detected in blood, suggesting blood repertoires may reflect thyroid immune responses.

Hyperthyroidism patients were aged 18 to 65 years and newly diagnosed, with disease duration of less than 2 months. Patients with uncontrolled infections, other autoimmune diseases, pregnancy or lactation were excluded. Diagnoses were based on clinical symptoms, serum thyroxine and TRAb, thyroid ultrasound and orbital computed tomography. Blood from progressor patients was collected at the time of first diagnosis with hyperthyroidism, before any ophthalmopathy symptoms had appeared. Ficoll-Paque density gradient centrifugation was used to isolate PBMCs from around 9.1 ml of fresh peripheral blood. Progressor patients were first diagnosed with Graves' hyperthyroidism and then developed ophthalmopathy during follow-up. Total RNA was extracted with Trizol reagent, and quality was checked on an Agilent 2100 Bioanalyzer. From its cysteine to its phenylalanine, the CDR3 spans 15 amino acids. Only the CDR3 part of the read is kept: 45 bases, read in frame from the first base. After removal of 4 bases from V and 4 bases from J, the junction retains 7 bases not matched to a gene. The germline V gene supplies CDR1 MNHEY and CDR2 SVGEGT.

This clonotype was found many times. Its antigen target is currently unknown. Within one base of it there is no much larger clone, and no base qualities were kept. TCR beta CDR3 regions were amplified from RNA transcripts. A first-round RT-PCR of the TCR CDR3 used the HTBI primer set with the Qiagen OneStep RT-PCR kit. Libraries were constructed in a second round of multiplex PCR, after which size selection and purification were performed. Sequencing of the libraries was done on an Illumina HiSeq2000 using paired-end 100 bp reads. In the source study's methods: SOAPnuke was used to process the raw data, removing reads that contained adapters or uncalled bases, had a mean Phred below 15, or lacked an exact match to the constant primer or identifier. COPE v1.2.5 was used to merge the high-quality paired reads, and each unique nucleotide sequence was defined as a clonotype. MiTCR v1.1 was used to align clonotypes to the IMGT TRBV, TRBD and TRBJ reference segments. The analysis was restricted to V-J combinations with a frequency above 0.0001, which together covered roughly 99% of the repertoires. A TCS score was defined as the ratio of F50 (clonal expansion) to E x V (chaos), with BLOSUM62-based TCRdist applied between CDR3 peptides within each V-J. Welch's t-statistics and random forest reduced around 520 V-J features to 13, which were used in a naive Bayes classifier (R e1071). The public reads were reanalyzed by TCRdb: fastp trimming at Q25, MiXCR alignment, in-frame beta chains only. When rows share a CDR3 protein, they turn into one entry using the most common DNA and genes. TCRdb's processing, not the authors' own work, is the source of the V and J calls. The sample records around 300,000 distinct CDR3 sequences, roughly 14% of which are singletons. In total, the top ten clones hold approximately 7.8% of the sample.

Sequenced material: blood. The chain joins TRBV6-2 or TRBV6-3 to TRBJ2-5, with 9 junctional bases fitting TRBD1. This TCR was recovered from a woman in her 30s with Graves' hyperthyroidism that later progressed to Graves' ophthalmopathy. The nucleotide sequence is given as TGTGCCAGCAGTTCAGACAGGGGGTTTCGAGAGACCCAGTACTTC. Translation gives CASSSDRGFRETQYF.